This T cell receptor beta chain is drawn from a study of PD-1 blockade in classical Hodgkin lymphoma. The table came from immunoSEQ multiplex PCR; TCRdb's copy has only in-frame clones and leaves some out. The data contain over 70,000 clones, around 90% of them singletons. CDR1 KGHSH and CDR2 LQKENI come from the germline V gene. Trimming cost V 2 bases and J 3 bases, with 14 bases left between them. There are 15 residues in the CDR3. Patients all relapsed after autologous stem cell transplantation, and there was variation in brentuximab vedotin exposure. This sequence was found in a human donor with classical Hodgkin lymphoma. The input for sequencing was peripheral blood mononuclear cells (PBMCs), taken at baseline. The V call is TRBV18, the J call TRBJ2-7, with unresolved D. In DNA form, the CDR3 reads TGTGCCAGCTCACCAGGCACAGTAGTTTACTACGAGCAGTACTTC. It specifies CASSPGTVVYYEQYF.